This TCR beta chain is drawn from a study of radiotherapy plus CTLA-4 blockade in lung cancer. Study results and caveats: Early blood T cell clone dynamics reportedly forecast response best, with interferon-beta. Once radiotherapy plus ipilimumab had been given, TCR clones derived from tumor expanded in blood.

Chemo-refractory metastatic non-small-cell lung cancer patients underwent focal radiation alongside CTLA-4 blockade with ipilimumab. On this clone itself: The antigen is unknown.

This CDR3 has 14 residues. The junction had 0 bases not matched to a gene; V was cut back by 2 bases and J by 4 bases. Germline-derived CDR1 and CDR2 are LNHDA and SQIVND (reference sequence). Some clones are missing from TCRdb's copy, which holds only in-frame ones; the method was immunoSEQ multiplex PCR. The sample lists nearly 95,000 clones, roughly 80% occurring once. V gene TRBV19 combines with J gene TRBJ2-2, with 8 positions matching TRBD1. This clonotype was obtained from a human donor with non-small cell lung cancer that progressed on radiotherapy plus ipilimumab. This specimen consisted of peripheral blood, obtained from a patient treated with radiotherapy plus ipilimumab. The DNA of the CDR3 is TGTGCCAGTAGTATAACAGGGGGCACCGGGGAGCTGTTTTTT. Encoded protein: CASSITGGTGELFF.